A selection of T cell receptor beta chains follows, all from one sample in a study of T-cell memory formation after mild COVID-19. Via MiXCR, TCRdb re-called the 5' RACE reads, giving one row per CDR3 protein. The repertoire holds more than 70,000 distinct CDR3 sequences, with about 14% as singletons. The material sequenced was PBMCs or a T cell subset sorted from them (not recorded which). These receptor sequences come from an adult woman who had mild COVID-19 (a few samples of this study predate the infection). Cell type and time point are not known. The CDR3 runs from the conserved cysteine through the conserved F or W. Fields, in order: V gene, D gene, clone size, J gene, CDR3 protein, CDR3 DNA. D genes are given only for firm matches. Size is omitted from some rows. Given values are once, few, many or a class for expanded clones.

>TRBV7-9|-|-|TRBJ1-1
CASSPTSGANTEAFF
TGTGCCAGCAGCCCCACCTCCGGGGCGAACACTGAAGCTTTCTTT
>TRBV4-3|-|many|TRBJ2-6
CASSQDHLRTGANVLTF
TGCGCCAGCAGCCAAGATCATTTAAGGACAGGGGCCAACGTCCTGACTTTC
>TRBV4-2|-|few|TRBJ2-7
CASSQETVGSYEQYF
TGTGCCAGCAGCCAAGAAACGGTGGGCTCCTACGAGCAGTACTTC
>TRBV29-1|-|-|TRBJ2-1
CSAEGGKGPYNEQFF
TGCAGCGCCGAAGGGGGAAAGGGCCCCTACAATGAGCAGTTCTTC
>TRBV13|TRBD1|-|TRBJ2-7
CASSSPGTGAYEQYF
TGTGCCAGCAGCTCACCCGGGACAGGGGCGTACGAGCAGTACTTC
>TRBV7-8|TRBD1|-|TRBJ1-2
CASSLGQGAKGYTF
TGTGCCAGCAGCTTAGGACAGGGGGCAAAAGGCTACACCTTC
>TRBV6-2/TRBV6-3|-|-|TRBJ2-2
CASRPAGGDPGELFF
TGTGCCAGCAGACCCGCGGGTGGGGATCCCGGGGAGCTGTTTTTT
>TRBV7-6|-|-|TRBJ1-5
CASSLGGYQPQHF
TGTGCCAGCAGCTTAGGTGGTTATCAGCCCCAGCATTTT
>TRBV7-9|TRBD1|few|TRBJ2-3
CASSFPGDRAVSTDTQYF
TGTGCCAGCAGCTTCCCTGGGGACAGGGCCGTTAGCACAGATACGCAGTATTTT
>TRBV20-1|TRBD2|many|TRBJ2-7
CSAREEREVYEQYF
TGCAGTGCTAGAGAGGAGCGGGAGGTCTACGAGCAGTACTTC
>TRBV7-9|-|many|TRBJ2-1
CASSLYGNNEQFF
TGTGCCAGCAGCTTGTACGGGAACAATGAGCAGTTCTTC
>TRBV5-6|TRBD2|few|TRBJ2-2
CASSVGGMPGELFF
TGTGCCAGCAGCGTGGGGGGGATGCCCGGGGAGCTGTTTTTT
>TRBV5-1|-|-|TRBJ1-2
CASSLDGGDYGYTF
TGCGCCAGCAGCTTGGACGGTGGGGACTATGGCTACACCTTC
>TRBV4-2|TRBD1|-|TRBJ2-7
CASSQGRDRVNEQYF
TGTGCCAGCAGCCAGGGCCGGGACAGGGTGAACGAGCAGTACTTC
>TRBV7-9|-|many|TRBJ2-5
CASNHLQYETQYF
TGTGCCAGCAACCACCTTCAGTACGAGACCCAGTACTTC
>TRBV5-1|-|-|TRBJ2-7
CASSLLWPEQYF
TGCGCCAGCAGCTTGTTGTGGCCCGAGCAGTACTTC
>TRBV29-1|TRBD1|-|TRBJ1-1
CSVGQTGRYVNTEAFF
TGCAGCGTCGGGCAGACAGGGAGATACGTGAACACTGAAGCTTTCTTT
>TRBV19|TRBD1|-|TRBJ2-7
CASSIHRDSYYEQYF
TGTGCCAGTAGTATCCATCGGGACAGCTACTACGAGCAGTACTTC
>TRBV11-3|TRBD2|few|TRBJ2-1
CASSPGTSGGFYDNEQFF
TGTGCCAGCAGCCCCGGGACTAGCGGGGGCTTTTATGACAATGAGCAGTTCTTC
>TRBV7-9|TRBD1|-|TRBJ2-1
CASRHGTGGNEQFF
TGTGCCAGCAGACACGGGACAGGGGGCAATGAGCAGTTCTTC
>TRBV29-1|-|few|TRBJ1-1
CSVVKGTLEAFF
TGCAGCGTTGTAAAGGGGACACTTGAAGCTTTCTTT
>TRBV5-1|-|-|TRBJ1-1
CASQTGDGTEAFF
TGCGCCAGCCAGACCGGGGACGGCACTGAAGCTTTCTTT
>TRBV5-5|TRBD1|few|TRBJ2-5
CASSLGQGEETQYF
TGTGCCAGCAGCTTGGGACAGGGGGAAGAGACCCAGTACTTC
>TRBV6-5|TRBD2|-|TRBJ2-5
CASSSLAGVQETQYF
TGTGCCAGCAGTTCACTAGCGGGCGTCCAAGAGACCCAGTACTTC
>TRBV30|TRBD1|-|TRBJ2-6
CAWGQGVGANVLTF
TGTGCCTGGGGACAGGGGGTTGGGGCCAACGTCCTGACTTTC
>TRBV5-1|-|many|TRBJ2-7
CASRQGTHEQYF
TGCGCCAGCAGACAGGGTACCCACGAGCAGTACTTC
>TRBV29-1|TRBD1|few|TRBJ2-2
CSVEEITGGNTGELFF
TGCAGCGTTGAAGAAATCACAGGGGGCAACACCGGGGAGCTGTTTTTT
>TRBV6-4|-|-|TRBJ1-2
CASGWGYGYTF
TGTGCCAGCGGGTGGGGCTATGGCTACACCTTC
>TRBV7-6|TRBD1|few|TRBJ2-2
CASGQGEAGELFF
TGTGCCAGTGGACAGGGGGAGGCCGGGGAGCTGTTTTTT
>TRBV7-6|TRBD1|many|TRBJ1-1
CASGQGDMEGTEAFF
TGTGCCAGCGGCCAGGGGGACATGGAAGGAACTGAAGCTTTCTTT
>TRBV5-1|-|-|TRBJ1-1
CASSLDLGNTEAFF
TGCGCCAGCAGCTTGGACCTGGGGAACACTGAAGCTTTCTTT
>TRBV5-5|TRBD2|many|TRBJ2-5
CASSSPFLAESYETQYF
TGTGCCAGCAGCTCCCCGTTTCTAGCGGAAAGCTATGAGACCCAGTACTTC
>TRBV5-6|TRBD2|many|TRBJ2-1
CASSFGLAGNEQFF
TGTGCCAGCAGCTTCGGACTAGCGGGGAATGAGCAGTTCTTC
>TRBV21-1|-|-|TRBJ2-2
CASSNWIGGQGTSGELFF
TGTGCCAGCAGCAATTGGATCGGGGGACAGGGGACGTCCGGGGAGCTGTTTTTT
>TRBV7-9|-|-|TRBJ2-7
CASSFRGGALDEQYF
TGTGCCAGCAGCTTTCGGGGTGGGGCCCTGGACGAGCAGTACTTC
>TRBV5-1|-|-|TRBJ2-7
CASSFRIGGNDEQYF
TGCGCCAGCAGCTTTCGGATAGGAGGTAACGACGAGCAGTACTTC
>TRBV27|-|-|TRBJ2-7
CASSLLGTGTSSYYEQYF
TGTGCCAGCAGTTTATTAGGTACCGGGACGTCTTCGTACTACGAGCAGTACTTC
>TRBV7-3|TRBD2|few|TRBJ2-1
CASSSRLAADNEQFF
TGTGCCAGCAGCTCCCGACTAGCGGCAGACAATGAGCAGTTCTTC
>TRBV4-1|TRBD1|few|TRBJ2-7
CASSRGTGDYEQYF
TGCGCCAGCAGCCGAGGGACAGGGGACTACGAGCAGTACTTC
>TRBV29-1|-|few|TRBJ2-7
CSVREDFSYEQYF
TGCAGCGTGAGGGAAGACTTCTCCTACGAGCAGTACTTC
>TRBV7-6|-|few|TRBJ2-3
CASNSGDRGDTQYF
TGTGCCAGCAACTCGGGGGACCGAGGCGATACGCAGTATTTT
>TRBV10-2|TRBD2|few|TRBJ2-7
CASSELAEVDEQYF
TGCGCCAGCAGTGAACTAGCGGAGGTGGACGAGCAGTACTTC
>TRBV4-2|-|few|TRBJ2-1
CASSQEEGDSYNEQFF
TGTGCCAGCAGCCAAGAAGAGGGAGACTCCTACAATGAGCAGTTCTTC
>TRBV30|-|-|TRBJ1-1
CAWSVLLNTEAFF
TGTGCCTGGAGTGTACTATTGAACACTGAAGCTTTCTTT
>TRBV4-1|-|few|TRBJ1-2
CASSQPPGQSLYGYTF
TGCGCCAGCAGCCAACCTCCGGGACAATCTCTCTATGGCTACACCTTC
>TRBV27|TRBD1|once|TRBJ2-7
CASRDRTYVEQYF
TGTGCCAGCAGGGACAGGACCTACGTGGAGCAGTACTTC
>TRBV6-1|TRBD1|few|TRBJ1-2
CASSEGQGGNYGYTF
TGTGCCAGCAGTGAAGGACAGGGGGGGAACTATGGCTACACCTTC
>TRBV7-9|TRBD1|-|TRBJ2-7
CASSDITGTGGRPSYEQYF
TGTGCCAGCAGCGATATCACCGGGACAGGGGGCCGACCCTCCTACGAGCAGTACTTC